This T cell receptor (beta chain) stems from a study of cytomegalovirus exposure and HLA in healthy donors. The study's findings and limits: Within a later analysis, the majority of CMV-associated TCR beta chains appeared HLA-restricted. Per a prior analysis, the majority of TCR beta V segments were productive roughly 87% or roughly 30% of the time.

PCR primers comprised 60 Vbeta and 13 Jbeta primers. Under the authors' procedure: In a later analysis, the count reached 80 million or so unique TCR beta chains, with 10 million to 14 million shared. Repertoires were generated with immunoSEQ multiplex PCR, while TCRdb's copy carries only in-frame clones and drops some. That table furnishes V, J and clone size, whereas the DNA furnished D and trimming. The sample lists about 130,000 clones, around 78% seen once, with about 1.5% in the top ten. Of note for this clone: What it binds is unknown.

Germline V gene data show CDR1 as PRHDT and CDR2 as FYEKMQ (reference sequence). Trimming pared 4 bases from V and 4 bases from J, leaving 23 bases between. The CDR3 contains 17 residues. The source of this sequence is a man in his forties or fifties in good health and CMV-seronegative. The V call is TRBV13, the J call TRBJ2-7, with a possible D match to TRBD2 (6 bases). The sequencing input was PBMCs. DNA for the CDR3: TGTGCCAGCAGCTACCGTGGGGGGAAAGAGGGTTCGTACGAGCAGTACTTC. Translation: CASSYRGGKEGSYEQYF.